This is a list of T cell receptor beta chains from one sample in a study of cytomegalovirus exposure and HLA in healthy donors. Clones were read by immunoSEQ multiplex PCR, and TCRdb kept only the in-frame ones, dropping some. The sample has 120,000 to 150,000 clones, about three quarters seen once; the top ten hold 2.5% to 3.5%. The sample taken for sequencing was PBMCs. Receptors were obtained from a man aged 35 to 55 in good health and CMV-seropositive. Each CDR3 is given with its conserved first and last residue. Not all rows give a size; the values are once, few, many and, for expanded clones, a class.

v_gene	abundance	j_gene	CDR3aa
TRBV27	NA	NA	CASSFQGGGYEQYF
TRBV21-1	NA	TRBJ2-7	CASSEAADVPDEQYF
TRBV5-1	NA	TRBJ2-2	CASSFGAANTGELFF
TRBV5-1	few	TRBJ1-1	CASSLNGQNTEAFF
TRBV5-1	NA	TRBJ1-1	CASRKSGQLEAFF
TRBV19	NA	TRBJ1-1	CASSIDTGSDTEAFF
TRBV29-1	NA	TRBJ2-3	CSVGLAIFTDTQYF
TRBV7-3	NA	TRBJ1-3	CASSLTGQPGNTIYF
TRBV5-6	NA	TRBJ1-2	CASSLVDRIAGSGYTF
TRBV19	NA	TRBJ2-1	CASSSLANNYNEQFF
TRBV28	NA	TRBJ1-2	CASRTGGTGGYTF
TRBV27	NA	TRBJ2-7	CASSLSQAGGPYEQYF
TRBV5-1	NA	TRBJ1-1	CASSFTGALTEAFF
TRBV4-3	NA	TRBJ2-7	CASSQDLGLAGSFEQYF
TRBV28	NA	TRBJ2-7	CASTSEHYEQYF
TRBV7-3	NA	TRBJ1-1	CASSPAGGQGFEAFF
TRBV11-2	NA	TRBJ2-3	CASSLTAGSMDTQYF
TRBV7-3	NA	TRBJ2-7	CASSLGTNYEQYF
TRBV1	few	TRBJ2-7	CTSSQGESGGTQFTYEQYF
TRBV15	NA	TRBJ2-5	CATSEGGTSGFRETQYF
TRBV11-2	NA	TRBJ2-6	CASSVQSYRASGANVLTF
TRBV27	NA	TRBJ2-2	CASSSSSGGPTGELFF
TRBV18	NA	TRBJ2-6	CASSWTGEISGANVLTF
TRBV9	NA	TRBJ2-7	CASSPPNYEQYF
TRBV5-1	NA	TRBJ1-4	CASKEEGGDEKLFF
TRBV19	NA	TRBJ1-5	CASSNGTVARQPQHF
TRBV6-1	NA	TRBJ1-2	CAASNPVPGDYGYTF
TRBV5-1	once	TRBJ1-1	CASSLGGTAGATEAFF
TRBV9	NA	TRBJ2-7	CASSAQQGPQYF
TRBV13	NA	TRBJ2-3	CASSIRVGSRYF
TRBV6-1	NA	TRBJ2-1	CASSVLGTSGYNEQFF
TRBV5-1	few	TRBJ2-5	CASSHGTGGEEQYF
TRBV4-3	NA	TRBJ2-3	CASSLERGSPTQYF
TRBV30	NA	NA	CAWTMGSRDYEQYF
TRBV7-2	NA	TRBJ1-3	CASSFQGSSGDTIYF
TRBV7-2	once	TRBJ2-5	CASSYGKAETQYF
TRBV5-1	NA	TRBJ2-5	CASRTRDTMQETQYF
TRBV4-3	few	TRBJ2-5	CASSQGAGPQETQYF
TRBV6-1	NA	TRBJ2-3	CASSESASGFPDTQYF
TRBV19	NA	TRBJ2-3	CASSTGWVASGSYTQYF
TRBV27	NA	TRBJ2-7	CASSSGTGLYEQYF
TRBV7-2	NA	TRBJ1-1	CASSFSGQANTEAFF
TRBV5-4	NA	TRBJ2-7	CASSDRTGLSYEQYF
TRBV25-1	NA	TRBJ2-2	CASTWTSGSTGELFF
TRBV7-3	NA	TRBJ2-5	CASSLGTSEETQYF
TRBV2	NA	TRBJ2-7	CASTLGQNYEQYF
TRBV9	few	NA	CASSKDRGFDEQYF
TRBV18	NA	TRBJ2-5	CAEPLAEQETQYF
TRBV9	NA	TRBJ1-2	CASSAQPTGGYGYTF
TRBV19	NA	TRBJ2-7	CASSIAQGAYEQYF
TRBV7-2	NA	TRBJ1-4	CASRSSATNEKLFF
TRBV7-2	NA	TRBJ1-3	CASSRREGRSGNTIYF
TRBV7-3	few	TRBJ2-3	CASSARAGRSDTQYF
TRBV11-3	NA	TRBJ2-3	CASSLMAGGTDTQYF